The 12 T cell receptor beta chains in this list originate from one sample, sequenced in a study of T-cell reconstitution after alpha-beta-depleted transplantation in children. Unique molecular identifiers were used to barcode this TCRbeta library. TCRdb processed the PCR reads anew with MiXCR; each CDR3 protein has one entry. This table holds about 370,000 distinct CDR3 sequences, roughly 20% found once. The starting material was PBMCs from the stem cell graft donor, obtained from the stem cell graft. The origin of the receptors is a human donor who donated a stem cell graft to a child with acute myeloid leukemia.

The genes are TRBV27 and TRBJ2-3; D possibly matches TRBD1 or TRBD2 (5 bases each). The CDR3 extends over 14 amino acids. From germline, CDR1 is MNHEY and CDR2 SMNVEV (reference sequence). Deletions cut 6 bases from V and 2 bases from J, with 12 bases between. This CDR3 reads CASSSRGATDTQYF. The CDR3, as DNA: TGTGCCAGCAGCTCTAGGGGAGCCACAGATACGCAGTATTTT.

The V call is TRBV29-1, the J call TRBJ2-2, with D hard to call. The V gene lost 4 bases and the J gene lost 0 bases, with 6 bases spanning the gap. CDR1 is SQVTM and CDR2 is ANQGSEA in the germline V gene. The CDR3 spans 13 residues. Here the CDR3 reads CSVVRANTGELFF. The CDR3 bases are TGCAGCGTTGTACGGGCGAACACCGGGGAGCTGTTTTTT.

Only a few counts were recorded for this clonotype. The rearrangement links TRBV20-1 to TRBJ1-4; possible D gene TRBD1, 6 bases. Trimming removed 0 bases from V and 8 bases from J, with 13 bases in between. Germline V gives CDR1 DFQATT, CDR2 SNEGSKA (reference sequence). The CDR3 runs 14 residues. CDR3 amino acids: CSARDIAGAEKLFF. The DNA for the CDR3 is TGCAGTGCTAGAGATATCGCAGGGGCCGAAAAACTGTTTTTT.

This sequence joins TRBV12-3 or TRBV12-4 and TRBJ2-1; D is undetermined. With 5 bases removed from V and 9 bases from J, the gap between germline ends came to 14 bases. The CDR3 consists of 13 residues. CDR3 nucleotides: TGTGCCAGCAGTCCCCCTAGACCGGCTGAGCAGTTCTTC. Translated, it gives CASSPPRPAEQFF.

The CDR3 protein is CASSLSTFTDTQYF. For the CDR3, the DNA is TGCGCCAGCAGCTTATCTACATTCACAGATACGCAGTATTTT. The chain joins TRBV5-1 to TRBJ2-3; D is undetermined. Trimming took off 2 bases at V and 2 bases at J, with 9 bases between the two ends. The CDR3 is 14 residues long. The germline V gene encodes CDR1 SGHRS and CDR2 YFSETQ.

CDR3: CASREGLALYEQYF. CDR3 nucleotides: TGTGCCAGCAGAGAAGGACTAGCGCTATACGAGCAGTACTTC. The rearrangement links TRBV21-1 to TRBJ2-7; the DNA was not compared with TRBD2, the D call given in the table. TRBV21-1 is recorded as a pseudogene. CDR3 size: 14 residues.

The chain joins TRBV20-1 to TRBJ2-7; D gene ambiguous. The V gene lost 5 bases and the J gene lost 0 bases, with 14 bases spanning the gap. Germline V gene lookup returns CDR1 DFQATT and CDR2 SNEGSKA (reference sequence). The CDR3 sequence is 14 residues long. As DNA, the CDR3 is TGCAGTGCTCGAGCTCCGGAGAGCTCCTACGAGCAGTACTTC. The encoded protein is CSARAPESSYEQYF.

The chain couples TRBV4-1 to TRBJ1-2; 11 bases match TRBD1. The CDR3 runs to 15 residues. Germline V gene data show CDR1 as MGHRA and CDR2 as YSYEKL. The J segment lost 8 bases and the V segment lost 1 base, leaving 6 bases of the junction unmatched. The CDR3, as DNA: TGCGCCAGCAGCCAAGGGACAGGGGGCACTCGGGGCTACACCTTC. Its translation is CASSQGTGGTRGYTF.

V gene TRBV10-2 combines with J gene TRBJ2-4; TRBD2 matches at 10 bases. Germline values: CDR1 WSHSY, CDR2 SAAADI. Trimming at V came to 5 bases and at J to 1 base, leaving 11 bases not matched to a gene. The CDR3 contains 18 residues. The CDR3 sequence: CASSKGLAVHVAKNIQYF. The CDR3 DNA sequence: TGCGCCAGCAGTAAAGGACTAGCGGTTCACGTGGCCAAAAACATTCAGTACTTC.

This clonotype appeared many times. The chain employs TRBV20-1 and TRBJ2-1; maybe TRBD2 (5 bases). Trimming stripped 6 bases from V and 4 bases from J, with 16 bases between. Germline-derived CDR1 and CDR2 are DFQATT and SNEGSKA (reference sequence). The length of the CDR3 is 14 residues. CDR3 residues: CSAGSGQGYNEQFF. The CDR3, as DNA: TGCAGTGCGGGGAGCGGTCAAGGTTACAATGAGCAGTTCTTC.

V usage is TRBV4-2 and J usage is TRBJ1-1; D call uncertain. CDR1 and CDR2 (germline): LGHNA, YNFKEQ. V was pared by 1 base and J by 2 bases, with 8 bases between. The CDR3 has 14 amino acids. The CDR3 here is CASSQVGGNTEAFF. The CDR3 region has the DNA TGTGCCAGCAGCCAAGTGGGCGGTAACACTGAAGCTTTCTTT.

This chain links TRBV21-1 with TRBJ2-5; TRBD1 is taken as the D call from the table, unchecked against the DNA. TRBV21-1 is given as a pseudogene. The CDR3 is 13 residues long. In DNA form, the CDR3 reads TGTGCCAGCAGCAAATCCCAGGGAGAGACCCAGTACTTC. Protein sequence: CASSKSQGETQYF.